These 15 T cell receptor beta chains came from one sample sequenced in a study of immune evolution from preneoplasia to lung adenocarcinoma. The protocol was immunoSEQ multiplex PCR, while the TCRdb copy is restricted to in-frame clones and leaves out a portion. The sample lists over 3,500 clones; 80% were seen once. Sequenced: FFPE lung adenocarcinoma in situ tissue. These TCRs come from a person aged 65 to 79 with lung adenocarcinoma.

This clone has just a few counts. The rearrangement uses TRBV6-1 and TRBJ1-1; TRBD1 is a possible D gene (5 bases). The CDR3 runs to 12 residues. The ends were cut back, 7 bases at V and 7 bases at J, with 13 bases in the middle. Germline CDR1 and CDR2: MNHNS and SASEGT. The CDR3 DNA sequence: TGTGCCAGCACCCTCTGGGGGTTTGAAGCTTTCTTT. Its translation is CASTLWGFEAFF.

There are a few counts of this clone. CDR3 coding DNA: TGTGCCAGCAGTGACCCCCAGCGTGCTACGCAGTATTTT. Translating gives CASSDPQRATQYF. The J gene is TRBJ2-3, the V gene TRBV25-1; D gene uncertain. Germline V gene lookup returns CDR1 MGHDK and CDR2 SYGVNS. The CDR3 loop spans 13 amino acids. V lost 3 bases and J lost 8, with 12 bases in between.

V gene TRBV27 combines with J gene TRBJ1-1, with D perhaps TRBD1 (6 bases). Trimming stripped 4 bases from V and 4 bases from J, with 13 bases between. The CDR3 has 14 amino acids. Germline V lookup: CDR1 MNHEY, CDR2 SMNVEV (reference sequence). DNA of the CDR3: TGTGCCAGCAGTTCGCGAGGGGGGCGCACTGAAGCTTTCTTT. Its protein product is CASSSRGGRTEAFF.

The chain carries TRBV4-1 and TRBJ2-7, with 13 bases that match TRBD2. This CDR3 region has 15 residues. Per germline, CDR1 MGHRA and CDR2 YSYEKL. V shed 0 bases and J 6 bases; nucleotides not matched to a gene: 2. DNA for the CDR3: TGCGCCAGCAGCCAAGAGTGGACTAGCGGGAGCGAGCAGTACTTC. Its translation is CASSQEWTSGSEQYF.

This clone was seen a handful of times. This CDR3 reads CASSLGQGPTNEKLFF. The CDR3 region has the DNA TGTGCCAGCAGCTTGGGGCAGGGGCCAACTAATGAAAAACTGTTTTTT. The V and J genes are TRBV5-4 and TRBJ1-4; tentatively, D is TRBD1 (6 bases). The CDR3 totals 16 residues. The V gene lost 0 bases and the J gene lost 0 bases, with 9 bases spanning the gap. Germline CDR1 SGHNT, CDR2 YYREEE (reference sequence).

The chain employs TRBV27 and TRBJ2-1; TRBD2 matches at 9 bases. With V trimmed by 2 bases and J by 8 bases, 4 bases remained unmatched. The germline V gene encodes CDR1 MNHEY and CDR2 SMNVEV (reference sequence). This CDR3 has 14 amino acids. CDR3 amino acids: CASSLGIAGDEQFF. The DNA for the CDR3 is TGTGCCAGCAGTTTAGGAATAGCGGGAGATGAGCAGTTCTTC.

This chain joins TRBV18 and TRBJ2-1; no clear D gene. The length of the CDR3 is 15 residues. Per the germline V gene, CDR1 is KGHSH and CDR2 is LQKENI. The V and J ends lost 7 bases and 1 base respectively, with 14 bases between them. This CDR3 reads CASWTTRGSYNEQFF. CDR3 sequence (DNA): TGTGCCAGCTGGACCACACGCGGTTCCTACAATGAGCAGTTCTTC.

This clone was seen just once. In nucleotides, the CDR3 is TGTGCCAGCACCCCAAGGGTGGATACAGATACGCAGTATTTT. Protein product: CASTPRVDTDTQYF. The chain employs TRBV6-5 and TRBJ2-3; D is ambiguous. In germline, CDR1 is MNHEY, CDR2 SVGAGI. V dropped 7 bases and J dropped 3 bases, with 14 bases sitting between them. The CDR3 sequence is 14 residues long.

The rearrangement uses TRBV5-6 and TRBJ2-5, with 11 positions matching TRBD2. Trimming at V came to 1 base and at J to 5 bases, leaving 7 bases not matched to a gene. Germline CDR1 SGHDT, CDR2 YYEEEE. The CDR3 extends over 16 amino acids. CDR3 nucleotides: TGTGCCAGCAGCTTGATTAGCGGGAGGGCCGACGAGACCCAGTACTTC. This encodes CASSLISGRADETQYF.

This clone was found a few times. This rearrangement joins TRBV27 to TRBJ2-1; TRBD1 or TRBD2 may be the D gene (6 bases each). The CDR3 contains 17 residues. Germline CDR1 reads MNHEY; CDR2 reads SMNVEV (reference sequence). Trimming pared 2 bases from V and 2 bases from J, leaving 16 bases between. The CDR3 nucleotides are TGTGCCAGCAGTTTACGGGCGGGACAATGGGCCTACAATGAGCAGTTCTTC. This encodes CASSLRAGQWAYNEQFF.

V usage is TRBV19 and J usage is TRBJ1-2; D gene uncertain. Looked up from germline, CDR1 is LNHDA and CDR2 is SQIVND (reference sequence). This CDR3 spans 13 amino acids. The germline V and J ends were trimmed by 6 bases and 4 bases, with 12 bases remaining between them. The CDR3 coding sequence is TGTGCCAGTAGACTTCAGGAGCCCTATGGCTACACCTTC. This sequence encodes CASRLQEPYGYTF.

This sequence joins TRBV7-3 and TRBJ2-2; D might be TRBD1 or TRBD2, each matching 5 bases. V was pared by 6 bases and J by 4 bases, with 9 bases between. The CDR3 extends over 13 amino acids. The germline gives CDR1 SGHTA, CDR2 FQGTGA. Written as DNA, the CDR3 is TGTGCCAGCAGTTCAGGGACCACCGGGGAGCTGTTTTTT. Translated, it gives CASSSGTTGELFF.

The rearrangement uses TRBV5-1 and TRBJ2-1; no clear D. The CDR3 length is 16 residues. V lost 0 bases and J 10 bases, leaving 20 bases between the germline ends. The germline gives CDR1 SGHRS, CDR2 YFSETQ. The CDR3 region is CASSLAAGPPFKEQFF. The CDR3 DNA reads TGCGCCAGCAGCTTGGCGGCCGGGCCGCCCTTTAAGGAGCAGTTCTTC.

The rearrangement links TRBV6-1 to TRBJ2-3; 8 bases agree with TRBD2. CDR1 is MNHNS, CDR2 SASEGT, per germline. This CDR3 comprises 13 residues. After removal of 2 bases from V and 11 bases from J, the junction contained 6 bases not matched to a gene. DNA for the CDR3: TGTGCCAGCAGTGAAAGGACCGGGGGGGGGCAGTATTTT. This sequence encodes CASSERTGGGQYF.

The chain is built from TRBV7-9 and TRBJ1-4; 7 positions agree with TRBD1. This CDR3 has 14 residues. J gave up 5 bases and V 5 bases, and 5 bases lay outside the gene matches. In germline, CDR1 is SEHNR, CDR2 FQNEAQ (reference sequence). CDR3 coding DNA: TGTGCCAGCAGCCCAGGGGGAAGAAATGAAAAACTGTTTTTT. It encodes CASSPGGRNEKLFF.